The TCR beta chain described here comes from a study of T cell responses to AZD1222 COVID-19 vaccine. Findings of the study overall: Clonal diversity was possibly underestimated; the donors were predominantly white British and more often female. Seropositive AZD1222 recipients at baseline numbered only five or six. Repertoires were obtained solely post-peak T cell response.

The assay was immunoSEQ multiplex PCR, and TCRdb's table has in-frame clones only and misses some. The data contain about 99,000 clones, 90% of them singletons. A note on this clone: Its antigen is not identified.

This TCR came from an adult in good health. Sequenced here: peripheral blood, sampled on day 0 of AZD1222 vaccination.

DNA of the CDR3: TGCAGCGCCAAGGGGGCGAGCACAGATACGCAGTATTTT. It encodes CSAKGASTDTQYF. V usage is TRBV29-1 and J usage is TRBJ2-3; 7 bases agree with TRBD1. The V gene's germline CDR1 is SQVTM and CDR2 ANQGSEA. The CDR3 is made up of 13 amino acids. J lost 0 bases, V lost 7 bases, and 4 bases had no gene match.